Listed below are T cell receptor beta chains from one sample, sequenced in a study of blood T cells in healthy people across ages. TCRdb re-called the 5' RACE reads through MiXCR, storing one row per CDR3 protein. The data show hundreds of thousands of distinct CDR3 sequences, with approximately 30% seen just once and less than 20% held by the top ten. Specimen: blood. The receptors come from a woman of 80 years or more in good health. Each CDR3 is given with its conserved first and last residue. The D gene is left open where the match is weak. Clone size is shown for a subset of rows, as once, few, many or a class of expanded clone.

>TRBV7-9|TRBD1|many|TRBJ1-1
CASSYPPGQGLSGTEAFF
TGTGCCAGCAGCTACCCTCCGGGACAGGGTTTATCGGGCACTGAAGCTTTCTTT
>TRBV5-1|-|many|TRBJ2-5
CASSTGGGQEQETQYF
TGCGCCAGCAGCACGGGCGGTGGTCAGGAACAAGAGACCCAGTACTTC
>TRBV12-3/TRBV12-4|-|-|TRBJ2-2
CASSWNRDTGELFF
TGTGCCAGCAGTTGGAATCGGGACACCGGGGAGCTGTTTTTT
>TRBV15|TRBD1|once|TRBJ2-3
CATSIGTALLMDTQYF
TGTGCCACCAGCATAGGGACAGCCCTATTGATGGATACGCAGTATTTT
>TRBV18|-|many|TRBJ2-7
CASSPADSSYEQYF
TGTGCCAGCTCACCTGCGGACAGTTCCTACGAGCAGTACTTC
>TRBV29-1|-|few|TRBJ1-4
CSAGGRGGGPSEKLFF
TGCAGCGCTGGGGGAAGGGGAGGAGGGCCTAGTGAAAAACTGTTTTTT
>TRBV28|-|once|TRBJ2-7
CASSFDAYEQYF
TGTGCCAGCAGTTTTGATGCCTACGAGCAGTACTTC
>TRBV20-1|TRBD2|many|TRBJ2-1
CSELAGDNEQFF
TGCAGTGAGCTAGCGGGGGACAATGAGCAGTTCTTC
>TRBV6-4|TRBD2|few|TRBJ2-1
CASSAVGRGGLYNEQFF
TGTGCCAGCAGTGCCGTCGGGCGGGGGGGCCTCTACAATGAGCAGTTCTTC
>TRBV7-9|-|-|TRBJ2-7
CASSKGGDSYYEQYF
TGTGCCAGCAGCAAAGGCGGGGACAGCTACTACGAGCAGTACTTC
>TRBV11-2|TRBD1|many|TRBJ2-4
CASSYRQGAGNIQYF
TGTGCCAGCAGCTATCGACAGGGGGCGGGGAACATTCAGTACTTC
>TRBV5-1|-|few|TRBJ2-7
CASSPTSFGYEQYF
TGCGCCAGCAGCCCGACAAGTTTCGGCTACGAGCAGTACTTC
>TRBV28|TRBD2|-|TRBJ2-1
CASTPGGALEEQFF
TGTGCCAGCACCCCGGGGGGGGCCTTGGAGGAGCAGTTCTTC
>TRBV18|-|many|TRBJ2-6
CASSPKKVDGAGANVLTF
TGTGCCAGCTCACCAAAGAAGGTCGATGGCGCTGGGGCCAACGTCCTGACTTTC
>TRBV4-1|-|many|TRBJ1-6
CASAQGRHNSPLHF
TGCGCCAGCGCGCAGGGCCGGCATAATTCACCCCTCCACTTT
>TRBV6-2/TRBV6-3|-|many|TRBJ2-7
CASIPRGRTLSYEQYF
TGTGCCAGTATCCCACGGGGGCGAACGCTCTCCTACGAGCAGTACTTC
>TRBV10-3|TRBD1|-|TRBJ1-3
CATDEGAGNTIYF
TGTGCCACCGACGAGGGGGCGGGAAACACCATATATTTT